The 21 T cell receptor beta chains below were found in one sample sequenced in a study of blood T cell repertoires in COVID-19. Sequenced by immunoSEQ multiplex PCR; TCRdb stores in-frame clones only, minus some. The sample consists of some 73,000 clones, over 75% of them appearing once. The sample consisted of peripheral blood. The origin of the receptors is a woman aged 55-70 years with acute or convalescent COVID-19.

The rearrangement joins TRBV2 to TRBJ1-1; D is uncertain. CDR3 length equals 15 residues. The V gene lost 3 bases and the J gene lost 0 bases, with 11 bases spanning the gap. Germline assignment: CDR1 SNHLY and CDR2 FYNNEI. CDR3 in amino acids: CASSEVAPMNTEAFF. CDR3 in DNA: TGTGCCAGCAGTGAGGTGGCACCGATGAACACTGAAGCTTTCTTT.

This clone was observed once. This chain connects TRBV27 to TRBJ1-5, with TRBD1 identical over 7 bases. Trimming took 1 base from V and 0 from J; bases not matched to a gene: 12. The V gene's germline CDR1 is MNHEY and CDR2 SMNVEV (reference sequence). This CDR3 is built from 19 residues. CDR3 DNA: TGTGCCAGCAGTTTATTTTCCCCGAACAGGGGATCTAGCAATCAGCCCCAGCATTTT. Its translation: CASSLFSPNRGSSNQPQHF.

This rearrangement joins TRBV5-8 to TRBJ1-6, with 9 bases lining up with TRBD1. V trimming: 3 bases; J trimming: 10 bases; junction bases outside the gene matches: 8. The CDR3 totals 15 residues. Germline V gives CDR1 SGHTS, CDR2 YDEGEE. The CDR3 loop reads CASSWGQGEWSPLHF. DNA of the CDR3: TGTGCCAGCAGCTGGGGACAGGGCGAATGGTCACCCCTCCACTTT. Full variable domain (remainder filled in from reference TRBV5-8 and TRBJ1-6): EAGVTQSPTHLIKTRGQQATLRCSPISGHTSVYWYQQALGLGLQFLLWYDEGEERNRGNFPPRFSGRQFPNYSSELNVNALELEDSALYLCASSWGQGEWSPLHFGNGTRLTVT.

The chain employs TRBV7-9 and TRBJ1-2; a weak D match, TRBD1 (6 bases). CDR3 length: 12 residues. The germline V gene encodes CDR1 SEHNR and CDR2 FQNEAQ (reference sequence). V was pared by 5 bases and J by 6 bases, with 10 bases between. In DNA, the CDR3 is TGTGCCAGCAGCCTTACAGGGAATGGCTACACCTTC. Its translation is CASSLTGNGYTF.

This clone was found once. The chain employs TRBV28 and TRBJ1-2; TRBD1 matches at 7 bases. The CDR3 runs 14 residues. CDR1 MDHEN and CDR2 SYDVKM come from the germline V gene. The trim removed 6 bases at V and 5 bases at J, leaving 9 bases unmatched. The CDR3 nucleotides read TGTGCCAGCAGCGGGAGGGGGCTTGGGTATGGCTACACCTTC. Its translation is CASSGRGLGYGYTF.

V gene TRBV3-1 (or the pseudogene TRBV3-2) combines with J gene TRBJ1-6; 7 bases agree with TRBD1. This CDR3 spans 16 amino acids. V lost 4 bases, J lost 0 bases, and 3 bases stayed unmatched. Germline CDR1 LGHDT, CDR2 YNNKEL (reference sequence). The CDR3 protein is CASSPDRSSYNSPLHF. DNA for the CDR3: TGTGCCAGCAGCCCGGACAGGAGCTCCTATAATTCACCCCTCCACTTT.

The V gene is TRBV30, the J gene TRBJ1-4; D gene uncertain. The V gene lost 2 bases and the J gene lost 7 bases, with 20 bases spanning the gap. Germline loops: CDR1 GTSNPN, CDR2 SVGIG (reference sequence). There are 16 residues in the CDR3. This CDR3 is CAWSPHRKTGGEKLFF. CDR3 bases: TGTGCCTGGAGTCCCCACCGAAAAACCGGCGGTGAAAAACTGTTTTTT.

The CDR3 protein is CSVESPTIGGQYF. CDR3 sequence (DNA): TGCAGCGTTGAATCTCCCACGATTGGAGGGCAGTACTTC. V usage is TRBV29-1 and J usage is TRBJ2-7, with TRBD2 as a possible D gene (5 bases). Trimming left V 2 bases short and J 9 bases short, with 17 bases between. Per germline, CDR1 SQVTM and CDR2 ANQGSEA. This CDR3 has 13 amino acids.

V is TRBV19 and J is TRBJ1-2; 7 bases agree with TRBD1. The V and J ends lost 7 bases and 1 base, in that order; junction bases with no gene match: 9. Per the germline V gene, CDR1 is LNHDA and CDR2 is SQIVND (reference sequence). This CDR3 is built from 15 residues. Here the CDR3 DNA reads TGTGCCAGTAAGTCCGAAGGGGGCAATAACTATGGCTACACCTTC. Its protein is CASKSEGGNNYGYTF. The full variable domain, rest sourced from reference TRBV19 and TRBJ1-2, is DGGITQSPKYLFRKEGQNVTLSCEQNLNHDAMYWYRQDPGQGLRLIYYSQIVNDFQKGDIAEGYSVSREKKESFPLTVTSAQKNPTAFYLCASKSEGGNNYGYTFGSGTRLTVV.

The chain combines TRBV29-1 with TRBJ2-7; D gene ambiguous. This CDR3 contains 16 residues. V was cut by 3 bases and J by 4 bases, with 22 bases left in between. The V gene's germline CDR1 is SQVTM and CDR2 ANQGSEA. This CDR3 is CSVDGYPEILLYEQYF. CDR3 nucleotides: TGCAGCGTTGATGGTTACCCTGAAATACTTCTTTACGAGCAGTACTTC.

V gene TRBV10-2 combines with J gene TRBJ2-1; the match to TRBD2 covers 12 bases. This CDR3 comprises 18 residues. V was pared by 8 bases and J by 8 bases, with 19 bases of the junction left unmatched. Germline-derived CDR1 and CDR2 are WSHSY and SAAADI. CDR3 nucleotide sequence: TGCGCCAGCGCAGGGGACACCAGACTAGCGGGAGAAGGACATGAGCAGTTCTTC. As protein: CASAGDTRLAGEGHEQFF.

This clone has more than one count but fewer than ten. This chain uses TRBV9 with TRBJ2-5; no clear D. Trimming shortened V by 0 bases and J by 2 bases, and 8 bases separated the two germline ends. This CDR3 contains 14 residues. Looked up from germline, CDR1 is SGDLS and CDR2 is YYNGEE. The CDR3 DNA reads as TGTGCCAGCAGCGTAGGTACAGTTCAAGAGACCCAGTACTTC. Residues: CASSVGTVQETQYF.

The chain is built from TRBV6-5 and TRBJ2-1, with D perhaps matching TRBD2 (6 bases). CDR1 is MNHEY, CDR2 SVGAGI, per germline. This CDR3 spans 13 amino acids. V was clipped by 8 bases and J by 2 bases, with 10 bases between them. DNA for the CDR3: TGTGCCAGCTCGGGAGTCCCCTACAATGAGCAGTTCTTC. Protein product: CASSGVPYNEQFF.

The rearrangement links TRBV2 to TRBJ1-2; TRBD1 matches 7 bases. The length of the CDR3 is 14 residues. The germline CDR1 and CDR2 sequences are SNHLY and FYNNEI. The junction had 7 bases not matched to a gene; V was cut back by 8 bases and J by 1 base. The CDR3 nucleotides are TGTGCCAGCGAGAACAGGGGATTTAACTATGGCTACACCTTC. It yields the protein CASENRGFNYGYTF. The full variable domain, with the rest looked up from reference TRBV2 and TRBJ1-2, is EPEVTQTPSHQVTQMGQEVILRCVPISNHLYFYWYRQILGQKVEFLVSFYNNEISEKSEIFDDQFSVERPDGSNFTLKIRSTKLEDSAMYFCASENRGFNYGYTFGSGTRLTVV.

The chain is built from TRBV19 and TRBJ1-6; 7 nucleotides agree with TRBD1. Trimming removed 3 bases from V and 10 bases from J; junction bases left unmatched: 12. CDR1 is LNHDA, CDR2 SQIVND, per germline (reference sequence). CDR3 length: 16 residues. As DNA, the CDR3 is TGTGCCAGTAGTATTCAAGGGGGCGTCCCAGAATCACCCCTCCACTTT. Residues: CASSIQGGVPESPLHF.

The V call is TRBV5-8, the J call TRBJ1-5; D might be TRBD1 (5 bases). The V gene's germline CDR1 is SGHTS and CDR2 YDEGEE. This CDR3 contains 13 residues. V was trimmed by 4 bases and J by 7 bases, leaving 12 bases between them. Written as DNA, the CDR3 is TGTGCCAGCAGCCCGGGACTGCGCCAGCCCCAGCATTTT. Its translation: CASSPGLRQPQHF. The variable domain in full, with the rest retrieved from reference TRBV5-8 and TRBJ1-5, is EAGVTQSPTHLIKTRGQQATLRCSPISGHTSVYWYQQALGLGLQFLLWYDEGEERNRGNFPPRFSGRQFPNYSSELNVNALELEDSALYLCASSPGLRQPQHFGDGTRLSIL.

This clone came up a few times. The chain combines TRBV29-1 with TRBJ2-1, with 7 bases that match TRBD2. The CDR3 length is 13 residues. Germline trimming cut 2 bases from V and 9 bases from J; bases unmatched to any gene: 7. Germline CDR1 and CDR2: SQVTM and ANQGSEA. DNA for the CDR3: TGCAGCGTTGAACTAACTAGCGCGGGTGAGCAGTTCTTC. As protein: CSVELTSAGEQFF.

The V gene is TRBV7-9, the J gene TRBJ2-5; 11 positions match TRBD1. The CDR3 runs 16 residues. CDR1 is SEHNR, CDR2 FQNEAQ, per germline (reference sequence). Trimming removed 8 bases from V and 2 bases from J; junction bases left unmatched: 10. The CDR3 coding sequence is TGTGCCAGCTCTGACCGGGACAGGGGGAGGCAAGAGACCCAGTACTTC. Its translation: CASSDRDRGRQETQYF.

This chain joins TRBV19 and TRBJ1-5; the match to TRBD1 covers 10 bases. Trimming at V came to 5 bases and at J to 9 bases, leaving 13 bases not matched to a gene. This CDR3 is built from 16 residues. CDR1 and CDR2 from the germline V gene are LNHDA and SQIVND (reference sequence). CDR3 protein: CASSARTGGTGGPQHF. The DNA for the CDR3 is TGTGCCAGTAGTGCCCGGACAGGGGGGACTGGGGGGCCCCAGCATTTT.

V and J are TRBV15 and TRBJ2-5, with 9 bases lining up with TRBD2. The length of the CDR3 is 14 residues. V was pared by 0 bases and J by 5 bases, with 1 base of the junction left unmatched. The V gene's germline CDR1 is LNHNV and CDR2 YYDKDF (reference sequence). CDR3 coding DNA: TGTGCCACCAGCAGAGATGCGGGAGGGGAGACCCAGTACTTC. Translated: CATSRDAGGETQYF.

The J gene is TRBJ2-7, the V gene TRBV18; the match to TRBD2 covers 7 bases. V was clipped by 4 bases and J by 0 bases; unmatched bases: 6. This CDR3 contains 15 residues. The germline gives CDR1 KGHSH, CDR2 LQKENI. CDR3 in DNA: TGTGCCAGCTCACAGGCTAGCGGCTTCTCCTACGAGCAGTACTTC. Translated: CASSQASGFSYEQYF.